Described below is a single T cell receptor (beta chain) sequence and its context. Its antigen is not known. Generated by immunoSEQ multiplex PCR, the TCRdb table keeps only in-frame clones and is missing some. The sample lists more than 2 million clones, 90% to 97% occurring once. This CDR3 is 16 amino acids long. Germline lookup yields CDR1 MGHRA and CDR2 YSYEKL. With V trimmed by 8 bases and J by 5 bases, 12 bases remained unmatched. The data stem from a study of shared clonotypes between healthy human individuals. Whole-study findings and limits: The study generally estimated greater richness for naive than memory subsets.

Division of CD4+ cells produced a CD45RA+ naive subset and a CD45RA-negative memory subset. Sequencing input: naive CD4+ T cells sorted from blood. This sample's subset: CD45RA+ positively selected. This receptor was taken from a man younger than 30 in good health. This chain links TRBV4-1 with TRBJ2-5; TRBD2 aligns across 12 bases. The DNA for the CDR3 is TGCGCCAGCTCTGGACTAGCGGGGCTCGTTGGGGAGACCCAGTACTTC. Translation gives CASSGLAGLVGETQYF.